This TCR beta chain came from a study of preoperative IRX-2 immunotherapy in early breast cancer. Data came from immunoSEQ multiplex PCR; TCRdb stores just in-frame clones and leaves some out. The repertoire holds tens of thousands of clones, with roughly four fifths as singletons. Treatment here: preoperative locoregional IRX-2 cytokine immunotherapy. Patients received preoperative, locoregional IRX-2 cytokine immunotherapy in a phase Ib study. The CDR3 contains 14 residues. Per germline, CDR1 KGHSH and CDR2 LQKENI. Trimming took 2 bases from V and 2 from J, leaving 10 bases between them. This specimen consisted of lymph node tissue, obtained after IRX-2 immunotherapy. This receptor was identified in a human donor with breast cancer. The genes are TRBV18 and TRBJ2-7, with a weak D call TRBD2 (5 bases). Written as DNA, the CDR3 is TGTGCCAGCTCACCAGAGGGCAGTACCTACGAGCAGTACTTC. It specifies CASSPEGSTYEQYF.